The source of this T cell receptor (beta chain) is a study of T cell repertoires in cytomegalovirus infection (dated by TCRdb to between 2017 and 2020). A note on the overall study: Donor HLA type was relevant to the analysis, because carriage of CMV infection together with the matching HLA type was indicated by public TCR beta signatures.

Study-wide findings and limitations: In the ex vivo response, HLA-C-restricted CMV-specific TCR beta clonotypes were dominant, and in two of eight donors the single most frequent clonotype came from this HLA-C-restricted group. Carriers of CMV infection plus the relevant HLA type were discriminated by the cumulative frequency of public TCR beta family members in the study cohort and in an independent roughly 320-donor cohort.

The CDR3 starts with the cysteine, ends with the phenylalanine, and has 16 residues. Just CDR3 DNA is preserved here, 48 bases in frame from base 1. Relative to germline, V is 1 base shorter and J is 0 bases shorter, with 10 bases between their ends. From the germline V gene, CDR1 is MGHRA and CDR2 is YSYEKL. This clonotype was detected only a few times. No cognate antigen has been identified for it. No much larger clone is present one base from it, and per-base qualities are unavailable. The sequencer listed for this sample is Illumina HiSeq 1500. TCRdb trimmed the raw reads at Q25, called clones with MiXCR and kept productive beta chains. Each CDR3 protein appears once, grouped with its most common genes and DNA. This sample is represented by approximately 130,000 distinct CDR3 sequences; approximately 24% of them were singletons. The ten top clones hold about a third of the sample.

Sequencing was carried out using PBMCs, sequenced either directly or after in vitro stimulation (not recorded which). The chain is encoded by TRBV4-1 joined to TRBJ2-4; confidence is insufficient to name the D gene. The clonotype was recovered from a human donor in good health (CMV status not recorded). Some clones in this sample may be carry-over from other donors' samples. The nucleotides are TGCGCCAGCAGCCAAGGTGGGGAAACAGCCAAAAACATTCAGTACTTC. Translated, this gives CASSQGGETAKNIQYF.